The rows below give T cell receptor beta chains drawn from one sample of a study of blood T cell repertoires in COVID-19. Clones were read by immunoSEQ multiplex PCR, and TCRdb kept only the in-frame ones, dropping some. This table holds approximately 130,000 clones, around 83% found once. The source material was peripheral blood. These receptors all stem from a human donor in a cohort sampled during active COVID-19. CDR3s leave out the opening cysteine and the closing phenylalanine or tryptophan. Fields, in order: CDR3 protein, CDR3 length, V gene, J gene.

CDR3 protein: ASSLVGAGGENSPLH
CDR3 length: 15
V gene: TRBV7-2
J gene: TRBJ1-6

CDR3 protein: ASSIRVSTGELF
CDR3 length: 12
V gene: TRBV19
J gene: TRBJ2-2

CDR3 protein: AWEKQGAQETQY
CDR3 length: 12
V gene: TRBV30
J gene: TRBJ2-5

CDR3 protein: ASSQGPGLAGTYNEQF
CDR3 length: 16
V gene: TRBV3-1/TRBV3-2
J gene: TRBJ2-1

CDR3 protein: ASSFLAGIVDTQY
CDR3 length: 13
V gene: TRBV5-6
J gene: TRBJ2-3

CDR3 protein: ASSRGDRGPDTQY
CDR3 length: 13
V gene: TRBV9
J gene: TRBJ2-3

CDR3 protein: ASSHFNLRGRASGGANVLT
CDR3 length: 19
V gene: TRBV4-3
J gene: TRBJ2-6

CDR3 protein: ASSRPRGGGYNEQF
CDR3 length: 14
V gene: TRBV3-1/TRBV3-2
J gene: TRBJ2-1

CDR3 protein: ASSLIPAGARYGYT
CDR3 length: 14
V gene: TRBV5-6
J gene: TRBJ1-2

CDR3 protein: SGGPIDTQY
CDR3 length: 9
V gene: TRBV20-1
J gene: TRBJ2-3

CDR3 protein: AWSVGRGIGDSPLH
CDR3 length: 14
V gene: TRBV30
J gene: TRBJ1-6

CDR3 protein: ASSRAPGGPEEQY
CDR3 length: 13
V gene: TRBV19
J gene: TRBJ2-7

CDR3 protein: ASLYSYNEQF
CDR3 length: 10
V gene: TRBV6-5
J gene: TRBJ2-1

CDR3 protein: ASSPPGVTGELF
CDR3 length: 12
V gene: TRBV18
J gene: TRBJ2-2

CDR3 protein: ASSEQGDTEAF
CDR3 length: 11
V gene: TRBV9
J gene: TRBJ1-1

CDR3 protein: ASSDSQGGEKLF
CDR3 length: 12
V gene: TRBV2
J gene: TRBJ1-4

CDR3 protein: ASRMTGPYGYT
CDR3 length: 11
V gene: TRBV6-5
J gene: TRBJ1-2

CDR3 protein: ASSSPILATPY
CDR3 length: 11
V gene: TRBV12-3/TRBV12-4
J gene: TRBJ2-5

CDR3 protein: ASSPRQGALNQPQH
CDR3 length: 14
V gene: TRBV27
J gene: TRBJ1-5

CDR3 protein: ASSQRTGRGTEAF
CDR3 length: 13
V gene: TRBV14
J gene: TRBJ1-1

CDR3 protein: ASSLSSGAGASDTQY
CDR3 length: 15
V gene: TRBV7-2
J gene: TRBJ2-3

CDR3 protein: ASSLRQSSYEQY
CDR3 length: 12
V gene: TRBV27
J gene: TRBJ2-7

CDR3 protein: ASSQGQGNKGAF
CDR3 length: 12
V gene: TRBV7-2
J gene: TRBJ1-1

CDR3 protein: ASSPEQTRGFGQPQH
CDR3 length: 15
V gene: TRBV18
J gene: TRBJ1-5

CDR3 protein: ASRRVAGQETQY
CDR3 length: 12
V gene: TRBV7-2
J gene: TRBJ2-5

CDR3 protein: SARSLETQY
CDR3 length: 9
V gene: TRBV20-1
J gene: TRBJ2-5

CDR3 protein: ASSESGTASTDTQY
CDR3 length: 14
V gene: TRBV19
J gene: TRBJ2-3

CDR3 protein: ASSLVSGGGTEAF
CDR3 length: 13
V gene: TRBV5-6
J gene: TRBJ1-1

CDR3 protein: ASSRGGAGNTIY
CDR3 length: 12
V gene: TRBV5-4
J gene: TRBJ1-3

CDR3 protein: ATSSGALTGELF
CDR3 length: 12
V gene: TRBV24-1
J gene: TRBJ2-2

CDR3 protein: ASSQRDRSTEAF
CDR3 length: 12
V gene: TRBV4-1
J gene: TRBJ1-1

CDR3 protein: AWSLTGGSTDTQY
CDR3 length: 13
V gene: TRBV30
J gene: TRBJ2-3

CDR3 protein: ASSFERYYGYT
CDR3 length: 11
V gene: TRBV12-3/TRBV12-4
J gene: TRBJ1-2

CDR3 protein: ASSLRAGSTDTQY
CDR3 length: 13
V gene: TRBV7-2
J gene: TRBJ2-3

CDR3 protein: ASSLTGLAGTGELF
CDR3 length: 14
V gene: TRBV7-6
J gene: TRBJ2-2

CDR3 protein: ASGWDGGREQF
CDR3 length: 11
V gene: TRBV12-5
J gene: TRBJ2-1

CDR3 protein: ASSSADRRNTIY
CDR3 length: 12
V gene: TRBV6-5
J gene: TRBJ1-3

CDR3 protein: SVGGFLSYNEQF
CDR3 length: 12
V gene: TRBV29-1
J gene: TRBJ2-1

CDR3 protein: ASSLDFSSGPQH
CDR3 length: 12
V gene: TRBV5-1
J gene: TRBJ1-5

CDR3 protein: ASSRGQGIMETQY
CDR3 length: 13
V gene: TRBV7-6
J gene: TRBJ2-5

CDR3 protein: ASSYSGGAGTDTQY
CDR3 length: 14
V gene: TRBV6-2/TRBV6-3
J gene: TRBJ2-3

CDR3 protein: ASSSGTDLWNTEAF
CDR3 length: 14
V gene: TRBV5-4
J gene: TRBJ1-1

CDR3 protein: ASSSAFSGRGTQY
CDR3 length: 13
V gene: TRBV7-2
J gene: TRBJ2-5

CDR3 protein: ASSQKTQSYGYT
CDR3 length: 12
V gene: TRBV4-3
J gene: TRBJ1-2

CDR3 protein: ASSQWRGEYNEQF
CDR3 length: 13
V gene: TRBV4-1
J gene: TRBJ2-1

CDR3 protein: ASTISGSRTNEQF
CDR3 length: 13
V gene: TRBV11-3
J gene: TRBJ2-1

CDR3 protein: ASSQGRQGYGYT
CDR3 length: 12
V gene: TRBV4-3
J gene: TRBJ1-2

CDR3 protein: ASRNDRGSNYGYT
CDR3 length: 13
V gene: TRBV19
J gene: TRBJ1-2

CDR3 protein: ASSLTAGANQPQH
CDR3 length: 13
V gene: TRBV7-2
J gene: TRBJ1-5

CDR3 protein: ASSRGLDTDTQY
CDR3 length: 12
V gene: TRBV27
J gene: TRBJ2-3

CDR3 protein: ASSLILAGGETQY
CDR3 length: 13
V gene: TRBV5-6
J gene: TRBJ2-5

CDR3 protein: SVARTGIEKLF
CDR3 length: 11
V gene: TRBV29-1
J gene: TRBJ1-4